Shown below are 6 T cell receptor beta chains from a single sample sequenced in a study of T cells of healthy individuals. TCRdb reprocessed the 5' RACE reads with MiXCR, giving one entry per CDR3 protein. Among about 63,000 distinct CDR3 sequences listed, around 15% were seen once. These TCRs come from a human donor in good health.

This clonotype has at least ten counts. The V and J genes are TRBV30 and TRBJ2-3; TRBD2 matches at 7 bases. Germline CDR1 GTSNPN, CDR2 SVGIG (reference sequence). CDR3 length equals 13 residues. Losses at the gene ends were 5 bases for V and 6 bases for J; bases not matched to a gene: 8. CDR3 DNA sequence: TGTGCCTGGGCTGAGCGGGACCCGGATACGCAGTATTTT. The encoded protein is CAWAERDPDTQYF.

There are many counts of this clonotype. The chain carries TRBV5-6 and TRBJ2-1, with 10 nucleotides matching TRBD2. The germline gives CDR1 SGHDT, CDR2 YYEEEE. The CDR3 covers 16 residues. V lost 1 base, J lost 1 base, and 2 bases stayed unmatched. The CDR3 protein is CASSLSAGGSYNEQFF. The CDR3 coding sequence is TGTGCCAGCAGCTTGTCAGCGGGAGGGTCCTACAATGAGCAGTTCTTC.

This clonotype was observed at least ten times. This rearrangement joins TRBV20-1 to TRBJ2-5; no clear D. The CDR3 covers 13 residues. Per the germline V gene, CDR1 is DFQATT and CDR2 is SNEGSKA (reference sequence). With 6 bases removed from V and 0 bases from J, the gap between germline ends came to 11 bases. As DNA, the CDR3 is TGCAGTGCCACCGATCCGTACCAAGAGACCCAGTACTTC. Its protein is CSATDPYQETQYF.

The chain combines TRBV23-1 with TRBJ2-5, with 7 nucleotides matching TRBD1. TRBV23-1 belongs to the ORF category, with a function that is uncertain. V was clipped by 8 bases and J by 0 bases; unmatched bases: 18. This CDR3 has 18 residues. Written as DNA, the CDR3 is TGCGCCAGCCGAGGGACGGCCCCCTCTCAGGGGGACCAAGAGACCCAGTACTTC. This translates into CASRGTAPSQGDQETQYF.

This clonotype showed up many times. The V and J genes are TRBV5-1 and TRBJ2-1; weak D call: TRBD1 (6 bases). V lost 1 base, J lost 7 bases, and 12 bases lay in between. The germline gives CDR1 SGHRS, CDR2 YFSETQ. This CDR3 has 14 residues. This CDR3 reads CASSLPFRGNEQFF. The CDR3 DNA sequence: TGCGCCAGCAGCTTGCCCTTCAGGGGTAATGAGCAGTTCTTC.

This clonotype came up many times. The chain recombines TRBV20-1 with TRBJ1-5; D remains unclear. The CDR3 is made up of 14 amino acids. Germline V gene data show CDR1 as DFQATT and CDR2 as SNEGSKA (reference sequence). V lost 3 bases and J 3 bases, leaving 12 bases between the germline ends. The CDR3 protein is CSASYRTFNQPQHF. CDR3 sequence (DNA): TGCAGTGCTAGCTACCGGACGTTCAATCAGCCCCAGCATTTT.